What follows are 9 T cell receptor beta chains derived from one specimen sequenced in a study of blood T cell repertoires in COVID-19. Clones were read by immunoSEQ multiplex PCR, and TCRdb kept only the in-frame ones, dropping some. The sample comprises some 200,000 clones, approximately 84% of which are singletons, and approximately 6.9% rests with the top ten. Sequencing used peripheral blood. The receptor set was obtained from a human donor with acute or convalescent COVID-19. The donor label of this sample is uncertain.

The CDR3, as DNA: TGTGCCAGCAGTTCGCGGACAGGGGTAGGGACTTCTGGGGCCAACGTCCTGACTTTC. Encoded protein: CASSSRTGVGTSGANVLTF. The V call is TRBV27, the J call TRBJ2-6, with 9 bases matching TRBD1. J lost 1 base, V lost 4 bases, and 11 bases had no gene match. This CDR3 region has 19 residues. Germline V gene lookup returns CDR1 MNHEY and CDR2 SMNVEV (reference sequence).

The chain recombines TRBV4-1 with TRBJ2-2; D gene uncertain. The CDR3 is 13 residues long. Trimming shortened V by 0 bases and J by 11 bases, and 10 bases separated the two germline ends. Germline values: CDR1 MGHRA, CDR2 YSYEKL. For the CDR3, the DNA is TGCGCCAGCAGCCAAGAGTGGGCCCGTGAGCTGTTTTTT. Translated: CASSQEWARELFF.

The chain is built from TRBV6-5 and TRBJ1-2; 10 nucleotides align to TRBD1. The V segment lost 7 bases and the J segment 2 bases; nucleotides outside the gene matches: 4. The length of the CDR3 is 14 residues. Germline V gives CDR1 MNHEY, CDR2 SVGAGI. This CDR3 reads CASNLDRGNYGYTF. CDR3 nucleotides: TGTGCCAGCAACCTGGACAGGGGGAACTATGGCTACACCTTC.

This clone was detected only once. The chain has TRBV7-3 and TRBJ2-2; the match to TRBD1 covers 7 bases. The CDR3 totals 16 residues. Germline V lookup: CDR1 SGHTA, CDR2 FQGTGA. Trimming cost V 5 bases and J 1 base; bases outside gene matches: 7. CDR3 amino acids: CASSLIRTGNTGELFF. The DNA of the CDR3 is TGTGCCAGCAGCCTAATAAGGACAGGGAACACCGGGGAGCTGTTTTTT.

The chain combines TRBV28 with TRBJ1-2; D remains unclear. Germline values: CDR1 MDHEN, CDR2 SYDVKM. Trimming shortened V by 1 base and J by 6 bases, and 12 bases separated the two germline ends. CDR3 length equals 14 residues. The CDR3 spells CASSLFPGLDGYTF. The CDR3 nucleotides read TGTGCCAGCAGTTTATTTCCAGGTTTGGATGGCTACACCTTC.

The CDR3 spells CASSLTIGDSPLHF. CDR3 bases: TGTGCCAGCAGCTTGACTATCGGGGATTCACCCCTCCACTTT. The chain employs TRBV7-3 and TRBJ1-6; D remains ambiguous. The CDR3 loop spans 14 amino acids. With 3 bases removed from V and 8 bases from J, the gap between germline ends came to 11 bases. Germline V CDR1 and CDR2: SGHTA, FQGTGA.

In its sample, this clone was seen once. The same CDR3 also results from other DNA sequences found in this sample. The J gene is TRBJ2-2, the V gene TRBV6-4, with a possible D match to TRBD1 (5 bases). Germline CDR1 is MRHNA and CDR2 is SNTAGT. V lost 5 bases and J 1 base, leaving 5 bases between the germline ends. The CDR3 loop spans 13 amino acids. Here the CDR3 reads CASSRGNTGELFF. DNA of the CDR3: TGTGCCAGCAGTAGGGGGAACACCGGGGAGCTGTTTTTT.

The rearrangement links TRBV6-5 to TRBJ1-2; no clear D. This CDR3 is 13 amino acids long. The germline V gene encodes CDR1 MNHEY and CDR2 SVGAGI. The V end lost 2 bases, the J end lost 5 bases, and 9 bases lay between the germline ends. The CDR3 DNA follows: TGTGCCAGCAGTTACGCCAGTCATTATGGCTACACCTTC. Protein product: CASSYASHYGYTF.

This clone occurred once. The V call is TRBV5-1, the J call TRBJ2-7; TRBD1 matches at 11 bases. V shed 7 bases, J shed 1 base, and the junction held 7 bases outside the gene matches. Germline CDR1 and CDR2: SGHRS and YFSETQ. The CDR3 is 15 amino acids. The DNA of the CDR3 is TGCGCCAGCGGACTCGGACAGGGGGCGTCCTACGAGCAGTACTTC. Amino acid sequence: CASGLGQGASYEQYF.